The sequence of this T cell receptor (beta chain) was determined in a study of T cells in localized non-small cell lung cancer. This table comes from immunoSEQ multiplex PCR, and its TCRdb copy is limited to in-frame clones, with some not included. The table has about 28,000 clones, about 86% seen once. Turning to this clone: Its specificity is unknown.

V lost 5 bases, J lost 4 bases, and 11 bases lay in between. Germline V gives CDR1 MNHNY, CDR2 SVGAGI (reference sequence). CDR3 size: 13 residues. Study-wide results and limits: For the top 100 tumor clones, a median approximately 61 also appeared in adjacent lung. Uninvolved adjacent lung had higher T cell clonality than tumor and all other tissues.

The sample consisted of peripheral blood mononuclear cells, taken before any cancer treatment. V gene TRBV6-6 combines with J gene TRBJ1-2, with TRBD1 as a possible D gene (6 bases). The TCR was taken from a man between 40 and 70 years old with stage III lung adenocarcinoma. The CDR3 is CASSQDSIYGYTF. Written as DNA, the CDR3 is TGTGCCAGCAGTCAGGACAGCATCTATGGCTACACCTTC.